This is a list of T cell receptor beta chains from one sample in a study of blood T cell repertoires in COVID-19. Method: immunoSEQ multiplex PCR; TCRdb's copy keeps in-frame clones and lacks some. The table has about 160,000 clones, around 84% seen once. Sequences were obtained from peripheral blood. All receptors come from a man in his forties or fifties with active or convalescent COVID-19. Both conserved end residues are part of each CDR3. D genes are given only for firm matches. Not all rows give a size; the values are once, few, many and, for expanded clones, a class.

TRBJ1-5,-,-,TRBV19,CASRKAGKQPQHF,TGTGCCAGTAGGAAAGCAGGGAAACAGCCCCAGCATTTT
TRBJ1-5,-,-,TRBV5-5,CASRFGDNQPQHF,TGTGCCAGCAGATTCGGGGACAATCAGCCCCAGCATTTT
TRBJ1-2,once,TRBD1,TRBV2,CASSIQGNYGYTF,TGTGCCAGCAGTATACAGGGGAACTATGGCTACACCTTC
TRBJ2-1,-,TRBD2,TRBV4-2,CASSQDLSAGGAPEQFF,TGTGCCAGCAGCCAAGATCTCTCGGCGGGAGGGGCCCCTGAGCAGTTCTTC
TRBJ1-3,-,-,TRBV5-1,CASSLTGRGSGNTIYF,TGCGCCAGCAGCTTGACAGGGCGGGGGTCTGGAAACACCATATATTTT
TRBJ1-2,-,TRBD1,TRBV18,CASSLPGQPNYGYTF,TGTGCCAGCTCACTACCGGGACAGCCGAACTATGGCTACACCTTC
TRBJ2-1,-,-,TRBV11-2,CASSLVGRANEQFF,TGTGCCAGCAGCTTAGTCGGGAGAGCGAATGAGCAGTTCTTC
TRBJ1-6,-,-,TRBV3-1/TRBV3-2,CASSQETGINSPLHF,TGTGCCAGCAGCCAAGAAACAGGGATTAATTCACCCCTCCACTTT
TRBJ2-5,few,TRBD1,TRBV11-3,CASSTGTGGIETQYF,TGTGCCAGCAGCACGGGGACAGGGGGCATAGAGACCCAGTACTTC
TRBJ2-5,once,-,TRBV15,CATSLRLVETQYF,TGTGCCACCAGTCTAAGACTAGTAGAGACCCAGTACTTC
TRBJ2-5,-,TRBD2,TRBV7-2,CASSLSTSGVETQYF,TGTGCCAGCAGCTTATCGACTAGCGGGGTGGAGACCCAGTACTTC
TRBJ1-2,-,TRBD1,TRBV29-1,CSVEAQGTGLGDYTF,TGCAGCGTTGAAGCCCAGGGGACAGGCCTAGGAGACTACACCTTC
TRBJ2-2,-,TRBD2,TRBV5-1,CASSLGRGVNTGELFF,TGCGCCAGCAGCTTGGGTCGGGGGGTGAACACCGGGGAGCTGTTTTTT
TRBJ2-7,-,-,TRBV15,CATSSPLEADEKQYF,TGTGCCACCAGCAGTCCTCTCGAGGCAGACGAAAAGCAGTACTTC
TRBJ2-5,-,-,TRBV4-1,CASSQHSSLGETQYF,TGCGCCAGCAGCCAACATTCTAGCTTGGGCGAGACCCAGTACTTC
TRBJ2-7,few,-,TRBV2,CASSRGTEQYF,TGTGCCAGCAGTAGGGGGACCGAGCAGTACTTC
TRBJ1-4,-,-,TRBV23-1,CASSQSWGDEANEKLFF,TGCGCCAGCAGTCAATCGTGGGGGGATGAGGCTAATGAAAAACTGTTTTTT
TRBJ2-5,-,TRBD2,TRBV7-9,CASSLASGPQETQYF,TGTGCCAGCAGCTTGGCTAGCGGGCCTCAAGAGACCCAGTACTTC
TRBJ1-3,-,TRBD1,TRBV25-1,CASSEQGARGTIYF,TGTGCCAGCAGTGAACAGGGGGCTCGGGGCACCATATATTTT
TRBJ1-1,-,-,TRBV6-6,CASSYGSNTEAFF,TGTGCCAGCAGTTACGGGAGCAACACTGAAGCTTTCTTT
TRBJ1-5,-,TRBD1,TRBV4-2,CASSQDGTGGNSNQPQHF,TGTGCCAGCAGCCAAGATGGTACAGGGGGGAATAGCAATCAGCCCCAGCATTTT